This T cell receptor (beta chain) was captured in a study of blood T cell repertoires in COVID-19. Study background: The United States, Italy and Spain were the sources of the acute and convalescent COVID-19 samples. The cDNA or gDNA used as material had been derived from T cells, B-cell-depleted T cells, or PBMCs.

In the original workflow: Amplification from reference gene primers served as the basis for estimated nucleated cell counts. Measured with immunoSEQ multiplex PCR; TCRdb has only the in-frame clones, and not every one. The DNA was the basis for D and trimming; V, J and clone size are from that table. Among fewer than 250,000 clones listed, more than 75% were seen once. The CDR3 is 17 residues long. Germline loops: CDR1 SEHNR, CDR2 FQNEAQ (reference sequence). Deletions cut 1 base from V and 1 base from J, with 17 bases between. The J gene is TRBJ2-7, the V gene TRBV7-9, with D possibly matching TRBD1 (6 bases). This sequence originates from a woman aged 40 to 49 with acute or convalescent COVID-19. Sequencing was carried out using peripheral blood. CDR3 region: CASSLEPRQAESYEQYF. DNA for the CDR3: TGTGCCAGCAGCTTAGAACCTCGACAGGCGGAGTCCTACGAGCAGTACTTC.